This TCR beta chain was observed in a study of blood T cell repertoires in COVID-19. Study at large: Acute and convalescent COVID-19 samples came from the United States, Italy and Spain. PBMCs, B-cell-depleted T cells, or T cells provided the cDNA or gDNA that made up the material.

Germline assignment: CDR1 SGHTA and CDR2 FQGNSA. This CDR3 has 18 amino acids. Trimming pared 8 bases from V and 0 bases from J, leaving 20 bases between. Assignments of participants to cohorts depended upon their own reported clinical history. Before being deemed recovered, Cohort 3 donors had two negative PCRs, clearance, or symptom resolution. Only in-frame clones appear in the TCRdb table, and some are missing; sequencing was by immunoSEQ multiplex PCR. The sample holds approximately 210,000 clones; 75% to 90% are singletons and the top ten take around 2.4%. This TCR derives from a woman aged 25 to 45 who had recovered from COVID-19. The chain has TRBV7-2 and TRBJ2-6; D is possibly TRBD1 (5 bases). The specimen was PBMCs or T cells enriched from blood (not recorded which). The CDR3: CASYANGAAYSGANVLTF. For the CDR3, the DNA is TGTGCCAGCTATGCTAATGGGGCGGCCTACTCTGGGGCCAACGTCCTGACTTTC.